This entry lists 12 T cell receptor beta chains sequenced from one sample in a study of blood T cell repertoires in COVID-19. The protocol was immunoSEQ multiplex PCR, while the TCRdb copy is restricted to in-frame clones and leaves out a portion. The sample has roughly 100,000 clones, around 88% seen once; the top ten hold 3% to 3.5%. Material: peripheral blood. The receptors come from a human donor in a cohort sampled during active COVID-19.

J is TRBJ2-3 and V is TRBV5-4, with 7 bases fitting TRBD2. The CDR3 sequence is 15 residues long. In germline, CDR1 is SGHNT, CDR2 YYREEE (reference sequence). J gave up 5 bases and V 3 bases, and 9 bases lay outside the gene matches. CDR3 nucleotide sequence: TGTGCCAGCAGCTCGTCGCAGGGCGGGGGAGATACGCAGTATTTT. Translated: CASSSSQGGGDTQYF.

The V and J genes are TRBV4-2 and TRBJ2-1; 12 bases line up with TRBD2. Unmatched junction bases numbered 3, after V lost 0 bases and J lost 6 bases. This CDR3 is 16 amino acids long. The germline V gene encodes CDR1 LGHNA and CDR2 YNFKEQ. CDR3 region: CASSQELLAGGNEQFF. The DNA of the CDR3 is TGTGCCAGCAGCCAAGAGTTACTAGCGGGAGGCAATGAGCAGTTCTTC.

The chain joins TRBV7-9 to TRBJ2-1; TRBD1 aligns across 7 bases. The CDR3 contains 16 residues. Germline CDR1 SEHNR, CDR2 FQNEAQ (reference sequence). V trimming: 5 bases; J trimming: 3 bases; junction bases outside the gene matches: 10. Here the CDR3 reads CASSTDRFFVYNEQFF. For the CDR3, the DNA is TGTGCCAGCAGCACGGACAGGTTTTTCGTCTACAATGAGCAGTTCTTC.

This clone was recorded at least ten times. The chain couples TRBV21-1 to TRBJ1-5; the table's D call TRBD1 went unverified against the DNA. TRBV21-1 is assigned pseudogene status. The CDR3 totals 18 residues. The chain's CDR3 is CASSTLGQGSYSNQPQHF. As DNA, the CDR3 is TGTGCCAGCAGCACTTTAGGACAGGGATCCTATAGCAATCAGCCCCAGCATTTT.

The genes are TRBV11-3 and TRBJ2-1, with 7 bases that match TRBD1. CDR3 length: 15 amino acids. CDR1 SGHNT and CDR2 YENEEA come from the germline V gene. With 5 bases clipped from V and 0 bases from J, the junction kept 4 bases outside the gene matches. The CDR3 sequence is CASSNRQGSYNEQFF. For the CDR3, the DNA is TGTGCCAGCAGCAACCGACAGGGCTCCTACAATGAGCAGTTCTTC.

J is TRBJ2-3 and V is TRBV7-2, with 8 bases identical to TRBD2. The V gene's germline CDR1 is SGHTA and CDR2 FQGNSA. CDR3 length: 16 residues. V dropped 5 bases and J dropped 0; count of bases not matched to a gene: 7. This CDR3 is CASSHGGGSSTDTQYF. The DNA of the CDR3 is TGTGCCAGCAGCCACGGGGGGGGTAGTAGCACAGATACGCAGTATTTT.

The gene calls are TRBV30 and TRBJ1-1; no firm D call. The CDR3 covers 15 residues. The germline V gene has CDR1 GTSNPN and CDR2 SVGIG (reference sequence). The V end was cut by 0 bases, the J end by 4 bases, with 15 bases between. CDR3 region: CAWSVGLRRATEAFF. The CDR3 nucleotides are TGTGCCTGGAGTGTAGGTCTCCGGCGGGCCACTGAAGCTTTCTTT.

The CDR3: CASSPGGSAGTLSYEQYF. The CDR3 region has the DNA TGCGCCAGCAGCCCTGGAGGTTCAGCGGGGACCCTCTCCTACGAGCAGTACTTC. This sequence joins TRBV5-1 and TRBJ2-7; TRBD2 agrees at 7 bases. Trimming took 4 bases from V and 0 from J; bases not matched to a gene: 16. The germline V gene has CDR1 SGHRS and CDR2 YFSETQ. The CDR3 extends over 18 amino acids.

The J gene is TRBJ1-1, the V gene TRBV5-1; tentative D call: TRBD1 (6 bases). V lost 1 base and J 1 base, leaving 11 bases between the germline ends. Germline CDR1 reads SGHRS; CDR2 reads YFSETQ. The CDR3 is made up of 15 amino acids. The CDR3 nucleotides are TGCGCCAGCAGCTTGCCCACAGGGTGGAACACTGAAGCTTTCTTT. Residues: CASSLPTGWNTEAFF.

The sample holds a few counts of this clone. J is TRBJ1-1 and V is TRBV29-1, with 7 bases that match TRBD1. The CDR3 is 13 residues long. V lost 7 bases, J lost 7 bases, and 12 bases stayed unmatched. CDR1 is SQVTM and CDR2 is ANQGSEA in the germline V gene. The CDR3, as DNA: TGCAGCGCGGGTAGGCAGGGGGACGGTGAAGCTTTCTTT. This gives the protein CSAGRQGDGEAFF.

The V and J genes are TRBV5-1 and TRBJ1-1; possibly TRBD1 for D (5 bases). CDR1 and CDR2 (germline): SGHRS, YFSETQ. The V end was cut by 5 bases, the J end by 2 bases, with 16 bases between. The CDR3 has 15 residues. The CDR3 nucleotides read TGCGCCAGCAGACTCAACGACAGACTTAACACTGAAGCTTTCTTT. This sequence encodes CASRLNDRLNTEAFF. The full variable domain, completed using reference TRBV5-1 and TRBJ1-1, is KAGVTQTPRYLIKTRGQQVTLSCSPISGHRSVSWYQQTPGQGLQFLFEYFSETQRNKGNFPGRFSGRQFSNSRSEMNVSTLELGDSALYLCASRLNDRLNTEAFFGQGTRLTVV.

The rearrangement links TRBV4-3 to TRBJ1-5; 8 positions match TRBD1. This CDR3 region has 16 residues. V trimming: 0 bases; J trimming: 7 bases; junction bases outside the gene matches: 8. The V gene's germline CDR1 is LGHNA and CDR2 YSLEER. CDR3 region: CASSQDLGTGYQPQHF. CDR3 DNA sequence: TGCGCCAGCAGCCAAGATCTGGGGACAGGATACCAGCCCCAGCATTTT.